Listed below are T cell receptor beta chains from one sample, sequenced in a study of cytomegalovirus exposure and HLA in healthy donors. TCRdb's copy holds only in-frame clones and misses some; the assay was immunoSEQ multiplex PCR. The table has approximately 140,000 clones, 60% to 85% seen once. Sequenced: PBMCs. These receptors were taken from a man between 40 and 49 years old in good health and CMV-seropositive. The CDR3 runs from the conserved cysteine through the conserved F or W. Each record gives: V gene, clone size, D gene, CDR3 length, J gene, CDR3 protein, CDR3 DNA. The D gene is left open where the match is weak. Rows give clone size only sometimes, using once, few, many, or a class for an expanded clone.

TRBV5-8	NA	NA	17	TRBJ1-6	CASSFRAGGLGDSPLHF	TGTGCCAGCAGCTTTCGGGCCGGGGGTCTCGGGGATTCACCCCTCCACTTT
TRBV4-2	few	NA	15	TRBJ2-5	CASSQDLVMGETQYF	TGTGCCAGCAGCCAAGATTTAGTCATGGGCGAGACCCAGTACTTC
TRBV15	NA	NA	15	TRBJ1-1	CATSRGRGFNTEAFF	TGTGCCACCAGCAGGGGAAGGGGTTTTAACACTGAAGCTTTCTTT
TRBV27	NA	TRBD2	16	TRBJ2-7	CASSPGTSGRLVEQYF	TGTGCCAGCAGTCCGGGGACTAGCGGGAGACTAGTCGAGCAGTACTTC
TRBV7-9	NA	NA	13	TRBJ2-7	CASVTGGSHEQYF	TGTGCCAGCGTTACCGGAGGGTCCCACGAGCAGTACTTC
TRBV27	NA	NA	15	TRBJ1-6	CASSRSGANNSPLHF	TGTGCCAGCAGCAGATCAGGGGCTAATAATTCACCCCTCCACTTT
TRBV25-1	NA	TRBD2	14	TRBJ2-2	CAIPSGGDTGELFF	TGTGCCATCCCCTCGGGGGGGGACACCGGGGAGCTGTTTTTT
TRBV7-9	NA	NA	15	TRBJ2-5	CASSLVSGFQETQYF	TGTGCCAGCAGCTTAGTCTCGGGGTTCCAAGAGACCCAGTACTTC
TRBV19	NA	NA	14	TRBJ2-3	CASALGYIGDTQYF	TGTGCCAGTGCTCTAGGTTATATCGGAGATACGCAGTATTTT
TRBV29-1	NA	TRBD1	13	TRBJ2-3	CSGKQGNTDTQYF	TGCAGCGGGAAACAGGGGAACACAGATACGCAGTATTTT
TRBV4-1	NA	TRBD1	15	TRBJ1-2	CASSHPTQGAGGYTF	TGCGCCAGCAGCCACCCCACACAGGGGGCGGGCGGCTACACCTTC
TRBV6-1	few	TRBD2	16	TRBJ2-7	CASSQGLAGGLDEQYF	TGTGCCAGCAGTCAAGGACTAGCGGGAGGTCTGGACGAGCAGTACTTC
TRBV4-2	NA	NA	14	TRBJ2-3	CASSQDGNADTQYF	TGTGCCAGCAGCCAGGACGGGAACGCAGATACGCAGTATTTT
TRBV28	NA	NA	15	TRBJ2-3	CASRRAGAPPDTQYF	TGTGCCAGCAGAAGAGCGGGCGCACCACCAGATACGCAGTATTTT
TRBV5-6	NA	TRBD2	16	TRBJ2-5	CASSPGYGEGQETQYF	TGTGCCAGCAGTCCCGGGTATGGGGAGGGCCAAGAGACCCAGTACTTC
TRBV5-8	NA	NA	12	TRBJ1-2	CASSLGQRGYTF	TGTGCCAGCAGCTTGGGGCAACGTGGCTACACCTTC
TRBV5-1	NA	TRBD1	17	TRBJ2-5	CASSLEGGRGRQETQYF	TGCGCCAGCAGCTTGGAGGGGGGCAGGGGGCGACAAGAGACCCAGTACTTC
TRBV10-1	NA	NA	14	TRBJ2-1	CASSETASVNEQFF	TGCGCCAGCAGTGAAACGGCTAGCGTCAATGAGCAGTTCTTC
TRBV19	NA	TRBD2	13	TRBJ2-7	CASSMGGGFEQYF	TGTGCCAGTAGTATGGGCGGGGGGTTCGAGCAGTACTTC
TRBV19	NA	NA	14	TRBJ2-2	CASSIVGGAGELFF	TGTGCCAGTAGTATAGTAGGGGGAGCTGGGGAGCTGTTTTTT
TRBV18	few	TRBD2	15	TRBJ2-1	CASSPGLAGVGEQFF	TGTGCCAGCTCACCCGGACTAGCGGGGGTGGGTGAGCAGTTCTTC
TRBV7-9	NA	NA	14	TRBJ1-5	CASSVGQTDQPQHF	TGTGCCAGCAGTGTGGGGCAGACAGATCAGCCCCAGCATTTT
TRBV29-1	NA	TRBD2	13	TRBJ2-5	CSVEPLAGETQYF	TGCAGCGTTGAGCCTTTAGCGGGAGAGACCCAGTACTTC
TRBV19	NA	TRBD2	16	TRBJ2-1	CASTSGTSGPYNEQFF	TGTGCCAGTACCTCCGGGACTAGCGGCCCCTACAATGAGCAGTTCTTC
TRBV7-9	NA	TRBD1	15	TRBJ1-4	CASTYTGTGDEKLFF	TGTGCCAGCACCTATACCGGGACAGGGGATGAAAAACTGTTTTTT
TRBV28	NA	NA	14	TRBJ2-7	CASSPPWDTYEQYF	TGTGCCAGCAGTCCGCCGTGGGACACCTACGAGCAGTACTTC
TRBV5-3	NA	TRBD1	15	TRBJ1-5	CARSPRDRDNQPQHF	TGTGCCAGAAGCCCCCGGGACAGAGATAATCAGCCCCAGCATTTT
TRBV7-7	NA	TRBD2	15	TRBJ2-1	CASSLVAGGGGEQFF	TGTGCCAGCAGCTTAGTGGCGGGAGGAGGTGGTGAGCAGTTCTTC
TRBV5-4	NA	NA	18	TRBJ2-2	CASSFFRGAQGNAGELFF	TGTGCCAGCAGTTTTTTTCGGGGGGCGCAGGGGAACGCCGGGGAGCTGTTTTTT
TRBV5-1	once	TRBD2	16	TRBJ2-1	CASSLLAGGPGNEQFF	TGCGCCAGCAGCCTCCTAGCGGGAGGGCCGGGGAATGAGCAGTTCTTC
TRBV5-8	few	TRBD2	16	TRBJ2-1	CASSLRLAGGPIEQFF	TGTGCCAGCAGCCTTAGACTAGCGGGAGGGCCCATTGAGCAGTTCTTC
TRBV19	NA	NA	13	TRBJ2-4	CASSMTNQNSQYF	TGTGCCAGTAGTATGACTAATCAAAACAGTCAGTACTTC
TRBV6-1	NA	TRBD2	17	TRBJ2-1	CASSEDVGGRSYNEQFF	TGTGCCAGCAGTGAAGACGTCGGCGGGAGGTCCTACAATGAGCAGTTCTTC
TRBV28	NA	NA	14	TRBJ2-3	CASSSGGISDTQYF	TGTGCCAGCAGTTCGGGCGGGATTTCCGATACGCAGTATTTT
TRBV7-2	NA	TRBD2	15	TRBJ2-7	CASSRFPGGSYEQYF	TGTGCCAGCAGCCGCTTCCCGGGGGGCTCCTACGAGCAGTACTTC
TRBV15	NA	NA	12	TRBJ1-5	CATSSWGGAQHF	TGTGCCACCAGCAGTTGGGGGGGAGCCCAGCATTTT
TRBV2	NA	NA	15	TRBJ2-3	CASSDISATHDRQYF	TGTGCCAGCAGTGATATCAGCGCCACCCACGACCGGCAGTATTTT